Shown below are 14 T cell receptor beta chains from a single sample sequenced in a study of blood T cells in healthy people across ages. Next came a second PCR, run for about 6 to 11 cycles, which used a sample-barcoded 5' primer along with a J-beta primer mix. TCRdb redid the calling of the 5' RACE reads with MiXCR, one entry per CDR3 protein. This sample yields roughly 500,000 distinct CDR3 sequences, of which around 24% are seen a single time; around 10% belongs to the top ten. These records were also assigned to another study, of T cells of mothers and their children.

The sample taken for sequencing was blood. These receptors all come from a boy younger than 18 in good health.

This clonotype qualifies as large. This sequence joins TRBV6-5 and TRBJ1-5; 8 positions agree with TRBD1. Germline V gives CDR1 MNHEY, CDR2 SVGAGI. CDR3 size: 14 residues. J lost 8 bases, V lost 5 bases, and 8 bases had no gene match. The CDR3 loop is CASSIRTGSEPQHF. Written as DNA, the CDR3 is TGTGCCAGCAGTATACGGACAGGGTCGGAGCCCCAGCATTTT.

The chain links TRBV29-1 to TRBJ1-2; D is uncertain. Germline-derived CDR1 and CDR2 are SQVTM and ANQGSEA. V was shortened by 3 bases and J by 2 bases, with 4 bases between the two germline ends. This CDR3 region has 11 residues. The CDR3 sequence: CSVESNYGYTF. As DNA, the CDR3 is TGCAGCGTTGAGTCAAACTATGGCTACACCTTC.

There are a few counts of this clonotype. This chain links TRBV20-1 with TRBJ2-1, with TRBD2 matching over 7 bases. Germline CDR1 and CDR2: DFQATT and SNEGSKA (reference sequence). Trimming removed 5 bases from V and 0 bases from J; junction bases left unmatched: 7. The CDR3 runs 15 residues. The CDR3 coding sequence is TGCAGTGCTGATCCGCGGGGGAGCTCCTACAATGAGCAGTTCTTC. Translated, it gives CSADPRGSSYNEQFF.

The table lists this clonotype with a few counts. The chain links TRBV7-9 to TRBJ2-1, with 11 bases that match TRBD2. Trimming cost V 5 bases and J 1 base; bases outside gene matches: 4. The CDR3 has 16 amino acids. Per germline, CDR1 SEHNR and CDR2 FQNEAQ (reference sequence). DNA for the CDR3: TGTGCCAGCAGCCCTACTAGCGGGAGATCCTACAATGAGCAGTTCTTC. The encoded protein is CASSPTSGRSYNEQFF. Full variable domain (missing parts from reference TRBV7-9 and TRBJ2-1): DTGVSQNPRHKITKRGQNVTFRCDPISEHNRLYWYRQTLGQGPEFLTYFQNEAQLEKSRLLSDRFSAERPKGSFSTLEIQRTEQGDSAMYLCASSPTSGRSYNEQFFGPGTRLTVL.

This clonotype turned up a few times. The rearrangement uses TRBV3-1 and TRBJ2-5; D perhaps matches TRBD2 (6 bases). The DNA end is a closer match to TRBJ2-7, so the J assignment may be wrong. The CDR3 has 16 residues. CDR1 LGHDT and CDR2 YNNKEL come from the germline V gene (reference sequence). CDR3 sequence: CASSQVTGLPPYEQYF. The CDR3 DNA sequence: TGTGCCAGCAGCCAAGTTACGGGACTCCCTCCCTACGAGCAGTACTTC.

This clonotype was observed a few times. CDR3 nucleotides: TGCGCCAGCAGCCAAGATAGGGGACAGGGAATCTATGGCTACACCTTC. It translates to CASSQDRGQGIYGYTF. This rearrangement joins TRBV4-3 to TRBJ1-2; TRBD1 matches at 9 bases. The CDR3 has 16 amino acids. The germline gives CDR1 LGHNA, CDR2 YSLEER. V shed 0 bases and J 4 bases; nucleotides not matched to a gene: 6.

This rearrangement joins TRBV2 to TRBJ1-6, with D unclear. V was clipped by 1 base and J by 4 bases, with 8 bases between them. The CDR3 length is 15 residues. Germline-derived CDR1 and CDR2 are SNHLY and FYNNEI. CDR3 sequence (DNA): TGTGCCAGCAGTGAAGATCCGGGTTATAATTCACCCCTCCACTTT. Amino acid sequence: CASSEDPGYNSPLHF. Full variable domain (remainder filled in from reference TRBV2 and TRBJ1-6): EPEVTQTPSHQVTQMGQEVILRCVPISNHLYFYWYRQILGQKVEFLVSFYNNEISEKSEIFDDQFSVERPDGSNFTLKIRSTKLEDSAMYFCASSEDPGYNSPLHFGNGTRLTVT.

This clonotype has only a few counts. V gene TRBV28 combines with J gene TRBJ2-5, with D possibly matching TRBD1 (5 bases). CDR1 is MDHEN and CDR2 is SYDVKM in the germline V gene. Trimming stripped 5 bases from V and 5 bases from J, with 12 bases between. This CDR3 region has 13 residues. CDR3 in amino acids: CASSRGKGETQYF. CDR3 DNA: TGTGCCAGCAGTCGTGGGAAGGGGGAGACCCAGTACTTC.

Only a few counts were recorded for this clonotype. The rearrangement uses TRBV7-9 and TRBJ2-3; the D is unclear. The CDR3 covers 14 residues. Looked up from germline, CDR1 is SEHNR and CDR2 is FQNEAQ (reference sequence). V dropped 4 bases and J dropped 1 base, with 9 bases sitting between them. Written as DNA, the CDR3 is TGTGCCAGCAGCTATGTGGCGGGCACAGATACGCAGTATTTT. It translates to CASSYVAGTDTQYF.

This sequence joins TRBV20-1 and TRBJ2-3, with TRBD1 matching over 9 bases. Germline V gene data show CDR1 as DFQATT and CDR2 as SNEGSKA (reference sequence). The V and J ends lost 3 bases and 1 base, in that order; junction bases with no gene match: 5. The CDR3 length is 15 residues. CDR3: CSASRRTGGTDTQYF. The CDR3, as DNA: TGCAGTGCTAGTCGTAGGACAGGGGGCACAGATACGCAGTATTTT.

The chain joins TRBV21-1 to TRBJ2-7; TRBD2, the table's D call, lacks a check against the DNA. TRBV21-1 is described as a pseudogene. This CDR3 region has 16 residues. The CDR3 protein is CASSKGLLAPNYEQYF. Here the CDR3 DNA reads TGTGCCAGCAGCAAAGGGCTGCTAGCGCCTAACTACGAGCAGTACTTC.

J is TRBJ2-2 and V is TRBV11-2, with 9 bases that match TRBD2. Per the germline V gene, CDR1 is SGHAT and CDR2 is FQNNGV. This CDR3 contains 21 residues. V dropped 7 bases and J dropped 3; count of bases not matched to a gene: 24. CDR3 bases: TGTGCCAGCAACTTCGGCGAAATAGCGGGAGTTTTAAGGGTAGACACCGGGGAGCTGTTTTTT. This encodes CASNFGEIAGVLRVDTGELFF.

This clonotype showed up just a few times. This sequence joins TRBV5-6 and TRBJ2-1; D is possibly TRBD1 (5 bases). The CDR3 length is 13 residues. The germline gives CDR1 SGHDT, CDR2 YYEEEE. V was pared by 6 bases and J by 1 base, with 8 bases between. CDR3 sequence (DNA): TGTGCCAGCATCAGGGTTTCCTACAATGAGCAGTTCTTC. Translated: CASIRVSYNEQFF.

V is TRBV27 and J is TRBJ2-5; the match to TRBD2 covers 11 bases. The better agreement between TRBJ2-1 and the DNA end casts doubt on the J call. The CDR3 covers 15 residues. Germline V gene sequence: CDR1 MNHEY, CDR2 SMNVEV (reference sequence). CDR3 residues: CASILSGGAFNEQFF. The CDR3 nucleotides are TGTGCCAGCATCCTTAGCGGGGGGGCATTCAATGAGCAGTTCTTC.